This T cell receptor (beta chain) was obtained from a study of T cells in Graves' hyperthyroidism and ophthalmopathy (dated by TCRdb to about 2019). For context, the study as a whole: Peripheral blood samples were taken at initial diagnosis, before any treatment was given. To identify TCR V-J signatures that set the groups apart, the researchers used a discovery cohort of about a hundred patients, made up of fewer than 50 with Graves' ophthalmopathy and about 60 with stable Graves' hyperthyroidism. Prospective prediction of ophthalmopathy was tested in an independent validation cohort of approximately 19 hyperthyroidism patients and 15 to 17 patients who later progressed to ophthalmopathy. The 100 discovery patients were randomly split 7:3 into training and test sets. In roughly six Graves' hyperthyroidism patients, the study also compared T-cell repertoires from thyroid tissue with T-cell repertoires from blood. Once sampling was done, hyperthyroidism patients were given methimazole at a starting dose of 30 mg daily, whereas ophthalmopathy patients were given high-dose intravenous methylprednisolone. TCR Vbeta CDR3 sequencing of roughly 140 peripheral blood samples (approximately 44 ophthalmopathy, 75 hyperthyroidism and approximately 17 progressor patients) is reported in the paper. Summary of the overall study and its limitations: Most expanded thyroid clonotypes (frequency above 0.001) were also detected in blood, a finding suggesting that blood repertoires may reflect thyroid immune responses. Sample size was not statistically predetermined, and blinding of investigators to group allocation was not performed. Ophthalmopathy was separated from stable hyperthyroidism by a 13 V-J signature model, with 85% to 90% sensitivity and approximately 81% specificity obtained in cross-validation and 80%/75% obtained in testing. During validation, the model predicted progression to ophthalmopathy a median of about 6.3 months ahead of onset, with just under 71% sensitivity and less than 85% specificity.

The TCR beta CDR3 regions were amplified from the RNA transcripts. The first round of RT-PCR for the TCR CDR3 was performed with the HTBI primer set and the Qiagen OneStep RT-PCR kit. A second multiplex PCR round built the libraries, followed by size selection and purification. Paired-end sequencing of the libraries was performed with 100 bp reads on an Illumina HiSeq2000. Processing in the source paper ran as follows. SOAPnuke was used to process the raw data, throwing out any read that contained adapters or uncalled bases, had a mean Phred below 15, or lacked an exact constant-primer or identifier match. COPE v1.2.5 was used to merge the high-quality paired reads, and each unique nucleotide sequence was defined as a clonotype. MiTCR v1.1 was used to align the clonotypes against IMGT TRBV, TRBD and TRBJ reference segments. Only V-J combinations with frequency above 0.0001, covering 99.2% of repertoires, were analysed. A TCS score was defined as the ratio of F50 (clonal expansion) to E x V (chaos), with BLOSUM62-based TCRdist applied between CDR3 peptides within each V-J. Welch's t-statistics and random forest reduced 500 to 550 V-J features to fewer than 15, which were used in a naive Bayes classifier (R e1071). In TCRdb, the public reads were trimmed at Q25 with fastp and aligned with MiXCR, with productive beta chains retained. Identical CDR3 proteins give one entry, which carries the most common genes and DNA. The V and J calls come from TCRdb's annotation, not from the publication. The sample table holds approximately 600,000 distinct CDR3 sequences, of which about a fifth were seen once. Clones ranked in the top ten supply 30% to 40% of the sample.

Taken from the germline V gene (reference sequence), the CDR1 and CDR2 loops are DFQATT and SNEGSKA. For this chain, trimming is 4 bases at the V end and 2 bases at the J end, and the number of junction bases without a gene match is 4. The CDR3 sequence holds 13 residues, the cysteine and phenylalanine included. The retained sequence is limited to the CDR3, 39 bases, with the frame set at the first base. This clonotype appeared many times. Its antigen is not yet known. Base qualities are not recorded, but no much larger clone differs from it by a single base. Ophthalmopathy patients had moderately to severely active disease, Clinical Activity Score of at least 3, NOSPECS grade of at least 4, and duration under 3 months. The study excluded patients with uncontrolled infections, other autoimmune diseases, pregnancy or lactation. Diagnoses were established on the basis of clinical symptoms, serum thyroxine and TRAb, thyroid ultrasound, and orbital computed tomography. PBMCs were isolated from 7.5 to 10 ml of fresh peripheral blood by Ficoll-Paque density gradient centrifugation. Trizol reagent was used to extract total RNA, and RNA quality was then checked on an Agilent 2100 Bioanalyzer.

This clonotype was obtained from a man aged 30-40 years with Graves' ophthalmopathy. The chain is encoded by TRBV20-1 joined to TRBJ2-7, with 8 bases in between that match TRBD2. The source material was blood. The nucleotides read TGCAGTGCTAAACCGGGAGGGCCCTACGAGCAGTACTTC. The encoded protein is CSAKPGGPYEQYF.